A selection of T cell receptor beta chains follows, all from one sample in a study of blood T cell repertoires in COVID-19. The assay was immunoSEQ multiplex PCR, and TCRdb's table has in-frame clones only and misses some. The table includes about 200,000 clones, around 86% detected once. The sequenced sample consisted of PBMCs or T cells enriched from blood (not recorded which). These receptors came from a woman in her thirties or forties with acute COVID-19. Each CDR3 is given with its conserved first and last residue. Fields, in order: CDR3 length, clone size, D gene, V gene, J gene, CDR3 DNA, CDR3 protein. D genes are given only for firm matches. The size entry is marked missing in some rows and otherwise reads once, few, many or a size class.

CDR3 length: 12
clone size: NA
D gene: NA
V gene: TRBV12-3/TRBV12-4
J gene: TRBJ1-1
CDR3 DNA: TGTGCCAGCAGCAAGGACAGAGCGCACTCTTTCTTT
CDR3 protein: CASSKDRAHSFF

CDR3 length: 17
clone size: NA
D gene: TRBD2
V gene: TRBV11-2
J gene: TRBJ2-1
CDR3 DNA: TGTGCCAGCAGCTTAGATTCTAGACTAGCGGGAGAAAATGAGCAGTTCTTC
CDR3 protein: CASSLDSRLAGENEQFF

CDR3 length: 15
clone size: once
D gene: TRBD2
V gene: TRBV4-1
J gene: TRBJ2-7
CDR3 DNA: TGCGCCAGCAGCCAATACCAGCGGGGTCCCTACGAGCAGTACTTC
CDR3 protein: CASSQYQRGPYEQYF

CDR3 length: 15
clone size: NA
D gene: TRBD2
V gene: TRBV13
J gene: TRBJ2-7
CDR3 DNA: TGTGCCAGCAGCCTCGGGACTAGCGGGAGGAACGAGCAGTACTTC
CDR3 protein: CASSLGTSGRNEQYF

CDR3 length: 15
clone size: few
D gene: NA
V gene: TRBV11-2
J gene: TRBJ1-5
CDR3 DNA: TGTGCCAGCAGCTTAGGGATGGGGGGTTTTCAGCCCCAGCATTTT
CDR3 protein: CASSLGMGGFQPQHF

CDR3 length: 14
clone size: NA
D gene: NA
V gene: TRBV5-1
J gene: TRBJ2-7
CDR3 DNA: TGCGCCAGCAGCTTGGAGGGGTCCCTCTACGAGCAGTACTTC
CDR3 protein: CASSLEGSLYEQYF

CDR3 length: 16
clone size: NA
D gene: NA
V gene: TRBV24-1
J gene: TRBJ2-2
CDR3 DNA: TGTGCCACCAGTGATTTGAGGAGGGATGACACCGGGGAGCTGTTTTTT
CDR3 protein: CATSDLRRDDTGELFF

CDR3 length: 15
clone size: NA
D gene: NA
V gene: TRBV2
J gene: TRBJ1-1
CDR3 DNA: TGTGCCAGCACCGGGGGGGCAGGGGTTCCCACTGAAGCTTTCTTT
CDR3 protein: CASTGGAGVPTEAFF

CDR3 length: 13
clone size: NA
D gene: NA
V gene: TRBV7-3
J gene: TRBJ1-5
CDR3 DNA: TGTGCCAGCAGCCCAACGTCAGACTCGCCCCAGCATTTT
CDR3 protein: CASSPTSDSPQHF

CDR3 length: 17
clone size: once
D gene: NA
V gene: TRBV4-1
J gene: TRBJ2-2
CDR3 DNA: TGCGCCAGCAGCCATCCCAGATCTCGCAGGAACACCGGGGAGCTGTTTTTT
CDR3 protein: CASSHPRSRRNTGELFF